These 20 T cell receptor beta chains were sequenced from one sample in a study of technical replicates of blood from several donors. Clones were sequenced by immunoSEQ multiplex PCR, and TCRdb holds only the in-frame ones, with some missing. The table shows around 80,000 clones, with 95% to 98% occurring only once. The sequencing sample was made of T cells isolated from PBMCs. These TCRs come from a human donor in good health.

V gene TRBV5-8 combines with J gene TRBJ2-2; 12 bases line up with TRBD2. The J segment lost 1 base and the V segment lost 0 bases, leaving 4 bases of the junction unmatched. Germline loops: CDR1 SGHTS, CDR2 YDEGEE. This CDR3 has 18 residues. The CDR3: CASSLAATSGGNTGELFF. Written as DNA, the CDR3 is TGTGCCAGCAGCTTGGCCGCGACTAGCGGGGGGAACACCGGGGAGCTGTTTTTT.

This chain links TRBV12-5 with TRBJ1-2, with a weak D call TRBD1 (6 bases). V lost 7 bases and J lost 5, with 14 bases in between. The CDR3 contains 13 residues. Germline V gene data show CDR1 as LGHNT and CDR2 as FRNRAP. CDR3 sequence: CASAQGSTYGYTF. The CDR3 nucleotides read TGTGCTAGTGCCCAGGGGAGTACGTATGGCTACACCTTC.

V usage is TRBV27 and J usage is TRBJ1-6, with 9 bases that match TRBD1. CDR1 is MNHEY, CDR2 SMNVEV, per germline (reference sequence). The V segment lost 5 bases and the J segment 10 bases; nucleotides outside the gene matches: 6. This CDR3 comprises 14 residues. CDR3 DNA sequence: TGTGCCAGCAGTCTGACAGGGGGACGGTCACCCCTCCACTTT. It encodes CASSLTGGRSPLHF.

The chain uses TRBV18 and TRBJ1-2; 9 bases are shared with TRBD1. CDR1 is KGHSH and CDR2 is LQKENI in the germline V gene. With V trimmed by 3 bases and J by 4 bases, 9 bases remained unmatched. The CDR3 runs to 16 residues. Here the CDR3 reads CASSPPGQGLFYGYTF. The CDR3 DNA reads TGTGCCAGCTCACCTCCGGGACAGGGACTTTTCTATGGCTACACCTTC.

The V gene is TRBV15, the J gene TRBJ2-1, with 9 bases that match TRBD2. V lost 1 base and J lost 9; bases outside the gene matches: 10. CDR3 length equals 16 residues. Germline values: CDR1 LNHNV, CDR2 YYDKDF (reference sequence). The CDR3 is CATSRGGLASGGEQFF. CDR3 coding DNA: TGTGCCACCAGCAGAGGCGGACTAGCGTCAGGAGGTGAGCAGTTCTTC.

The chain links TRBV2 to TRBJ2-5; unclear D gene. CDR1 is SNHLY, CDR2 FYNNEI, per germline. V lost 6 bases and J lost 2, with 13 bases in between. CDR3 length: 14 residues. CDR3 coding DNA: TGTGCCAGCAGCTCTAGACTTGTACAAGAGACCCAGTACTTC. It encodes CASSSRLVQETQYF.

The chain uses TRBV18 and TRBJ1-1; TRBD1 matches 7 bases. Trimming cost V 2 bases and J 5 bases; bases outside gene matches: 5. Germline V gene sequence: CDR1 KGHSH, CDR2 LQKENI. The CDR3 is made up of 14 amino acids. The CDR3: CASSPTGVGTEAFF. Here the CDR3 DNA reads TGTGCCAGCTCACCAACAGGGGTGGGGACTGAAGCTTTCTTT. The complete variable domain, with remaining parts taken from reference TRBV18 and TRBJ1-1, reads NAGVMQNPRHLVRRRGQEARLRCSPMKGHSHVYWYRQLPEEGLKFMVYLQKENIIDESGMPKERFSAEFPKEGPSILRIQQVVRGDSAAYFCASSPTGVGTEAFFGQGTRLTVV.

DNA of the CDR3: TGTGCCAGCAGTTCCCGAACCCTAACACGGGGGTTCTTCTATGGCTACACCTTC. Translated: CASSSRTLTRGFFYGYTF. The chain links TRBV28 to TRBJ1-2, with TRBD1 as a possible D gene (5 bases). The CDR3 runs to 18 residues. Trimming shortened V by 4 bases and J by 4 bases, and 25 bases separated the two germline ends. The V gene's germline CDR1 is MDHEN and CDR2 SYDVKM.

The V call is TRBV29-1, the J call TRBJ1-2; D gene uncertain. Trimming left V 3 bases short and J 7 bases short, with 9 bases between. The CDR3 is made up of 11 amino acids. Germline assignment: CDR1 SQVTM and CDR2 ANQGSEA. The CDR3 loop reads CSVDGFSGYTF. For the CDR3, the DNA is TGCAGCGTTGACGGGTTTTCTGGCTACACCTTC.

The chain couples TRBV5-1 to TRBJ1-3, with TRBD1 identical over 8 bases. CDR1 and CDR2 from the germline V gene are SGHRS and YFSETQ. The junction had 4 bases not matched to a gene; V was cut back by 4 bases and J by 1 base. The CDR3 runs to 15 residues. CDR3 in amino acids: CASSPQGASGNTIYF. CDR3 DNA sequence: TGCGCCAGCAGCCCCCAGGGGGCGTCTGGAAACACCATATATTTT.

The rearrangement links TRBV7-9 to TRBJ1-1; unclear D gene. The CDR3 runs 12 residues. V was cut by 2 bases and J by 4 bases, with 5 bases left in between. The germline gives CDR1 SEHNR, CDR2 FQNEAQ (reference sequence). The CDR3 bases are TGTGCCAGCAGCTTAACCGGCACTGAAGCTTTCTTT. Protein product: CASSLTGTEAFF.

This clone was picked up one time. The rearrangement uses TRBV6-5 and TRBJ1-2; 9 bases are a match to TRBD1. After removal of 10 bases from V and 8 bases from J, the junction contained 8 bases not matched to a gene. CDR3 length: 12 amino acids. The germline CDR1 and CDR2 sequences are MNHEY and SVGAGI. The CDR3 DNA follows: TGTGCCACGACCGGGACAGGGAACGGCTACACCTTC. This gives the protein CATTGTGNGYTF.

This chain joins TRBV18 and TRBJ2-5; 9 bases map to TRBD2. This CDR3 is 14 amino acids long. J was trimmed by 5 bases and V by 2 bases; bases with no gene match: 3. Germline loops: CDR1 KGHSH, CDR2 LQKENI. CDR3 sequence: CASSPAGGDETQYF. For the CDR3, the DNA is TGTGCCAGCTCACCAGCGGGAGGGGATGAGACCCAGTACTTC.

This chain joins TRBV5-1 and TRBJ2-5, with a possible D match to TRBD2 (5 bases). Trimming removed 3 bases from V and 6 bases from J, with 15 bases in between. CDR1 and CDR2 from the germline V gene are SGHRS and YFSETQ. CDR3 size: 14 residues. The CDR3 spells CASSSGLPGKTQYF. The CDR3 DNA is TGCGCCAGCAGCTCGGGGTTACCGGGAAAGACCCAGTACTTC.

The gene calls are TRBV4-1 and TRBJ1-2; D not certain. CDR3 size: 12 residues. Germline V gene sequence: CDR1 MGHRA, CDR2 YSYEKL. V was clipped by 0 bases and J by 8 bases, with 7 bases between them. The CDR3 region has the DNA TGCGCCAGCAGCCAAGATCTACGCGGCTACACCTTC. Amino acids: CASSQDLRGYTF.

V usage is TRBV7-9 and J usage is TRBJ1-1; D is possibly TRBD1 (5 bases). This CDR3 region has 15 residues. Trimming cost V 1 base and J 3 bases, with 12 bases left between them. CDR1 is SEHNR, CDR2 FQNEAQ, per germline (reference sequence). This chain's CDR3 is CASSLGSQVDTEAFF. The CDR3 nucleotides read TGTGCCAGCAGCTTAGGTTCACAGGTGGACACTGAAGCTTTCTTT.

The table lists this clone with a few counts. The CDR3 sequence is CASRTGTDTDTQYF. CDR3 nucleotide sequence: TGTGCCAGCAGAACCGGGACAGACACAGATACGCAGTATTTT. The genes are TRBV28 and TRBJ2-3, with 7 bases identical to TRBD1. V lost 6 bases to trimming and J lost 2 bases; unmatched junction nucleotides: 5. The CDR3 is made up of 14 amino acids. Germline CDR1 reads MDHEN; CDR2 reads SYDVKM.

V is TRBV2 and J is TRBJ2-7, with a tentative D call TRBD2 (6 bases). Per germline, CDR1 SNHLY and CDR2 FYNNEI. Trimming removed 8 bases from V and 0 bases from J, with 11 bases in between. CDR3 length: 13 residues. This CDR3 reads CASGRISSYEQYF. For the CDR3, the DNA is TGTGCCAGCGGGAGGATTAGCTCCTACGAGCAGTACTTC.

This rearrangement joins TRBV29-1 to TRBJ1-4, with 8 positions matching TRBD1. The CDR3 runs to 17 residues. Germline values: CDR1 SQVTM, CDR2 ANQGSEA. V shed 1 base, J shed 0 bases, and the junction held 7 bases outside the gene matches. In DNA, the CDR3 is TGCAGCGTTGAAGCAGGGGGCGATTCATCAACTAATGAAAAACTGTTTTTT. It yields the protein CSVEAGGDSSTNEKLFF.

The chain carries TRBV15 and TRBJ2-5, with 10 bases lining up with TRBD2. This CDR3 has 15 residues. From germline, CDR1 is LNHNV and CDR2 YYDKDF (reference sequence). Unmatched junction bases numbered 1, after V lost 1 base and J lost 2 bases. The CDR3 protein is CATSRGLAGQETQYF. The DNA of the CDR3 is TGTGCCACCAGCAGAGGACTAGCGGGTCAAGAGACCCAGTACTTC.